This TCR beta chain was documented in a study of early T cells in non-severe SARS-CoV-2 infection. Study background: Investigators sequenced bulk RNA drawn from unsorted whole blood, and chains remained unpaired. Findings of the study overall: Matching against VDJdb likely underestimated virus-specific expansions, favoring anti-spike CD8.

Researchers attached unique molecular identifiers to individual cDNA molecules. TCRdb reanalysed the 5' RACE reads using MiXCR and keeps one entry per CDR3 protein. The sample lists 46,000 or so distinct CDR3 sequences; more than 6.5% were seen once. There are 12 residues in the CDR3. Deletions cut 4 bases from V and 8 bases from J, with 11 bases between. Germline-derived CDR1 and CDR2 are SEHNR and FQNEAQ (reference sequence). This clonotype turned up a few times. The antigen remains undetermined. The material sequenced was whole blood. The TCR originated in an adult who was a healthcare worker with PCR-confirmed SARS-CoV-2 infection or an uninfected control (not recorded which). The V and J genes are TRBV7-9 and TRBJ1-1; the D gene is possibly TRBD1 (6 bases). CDR3 sequence reads: CASSYLTGEAFF. DNA of the CDR3: TGTGCCAGCAGCTACCTTACAGGGGAAGCTTTCTTT.